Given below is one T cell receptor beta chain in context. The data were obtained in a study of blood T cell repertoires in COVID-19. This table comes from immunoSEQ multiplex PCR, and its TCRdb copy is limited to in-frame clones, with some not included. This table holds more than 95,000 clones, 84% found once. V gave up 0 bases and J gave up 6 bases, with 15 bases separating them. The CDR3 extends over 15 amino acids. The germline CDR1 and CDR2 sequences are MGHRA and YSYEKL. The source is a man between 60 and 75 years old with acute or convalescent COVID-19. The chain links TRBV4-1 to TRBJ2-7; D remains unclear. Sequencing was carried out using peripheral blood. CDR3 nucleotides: TGCGCCAGCAGCCAAGATCACGCGCGTAGTTCCGAGCAGTACTTC. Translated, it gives CASSQDHARSSEQYF.